Listed below are T cell receptor beta chains from one sample, sequenced in a study of vaccination and CD4 T cells after COVID-19. Their antigens are not known. TCRdb redid the calling of the PCR reads with MiXCR, one entry per CDR3 protein. The data show about 20,000 distinct CDR3 sequences, 35% to 45% seen once. Sequenced material: CD4+ T cells from blood, cultured in vitro, taken before SARS-CoV-2 vaccination. The receptors here all came from a human donor who received a COVID-19 vaccine. Both conserved end residues are part of each CDR3. The D gene is left open where the match is weak. Rows give clone size only sometimes, using once, few, many, or a class for an expanded clone.

>TRBV5-1|TRBJ1-1|.|13|few
TGCGCCAGCAGATCCCTCCTGAACACTGAAGCTTTCTTT
CASRSLLNTEAFF
>TRBV19|TRBJ1-5|TRBD1|16|.
TGTGCCAGTAGCCTGGACAGGGGGGATAGCAATCAGCCCCAGCATTTT
CASSLDRGDSNQPQHF
>TRBV24-1|TRBJ1-6|.|14|.
TGTGCCACCAAAGGACCCGGTCGAAATTCACCCCTCCACTTT
CATKGPGRNSPLHF
>TRBV6-1|TRBJ1-2|TRBD1|14|.
TGTGCCAGCAGTAACCCCGAGGGGGCTTATGGCTACACCTTC
CASSNPEGAYGYTF
>TRBV12-5|TRBJ1-1|TRBD1|15|few
TGTGCTAGTGGTTTGCCGGACGGGACAGACACTGAAGCTTTCTTT
CASGLPDGTDTEAFF
>TRBV24-1|TRBJ1-2|TRBD1|13|.
TGTGCCACCAGTACAGGGGACCATTATGGCTACACCTTC
CATSTGDHYGYTF
>TRBV5-1|TRBJ2-3|TRBD2|16|.
TGCGCCAGCCATGGGACTAGCGGGGGGGCCGTAGATACGCAGTATTTT
CASHGTSGGAVDTQYF
>TRBV11-2|TRBJ1-2|.|14|few
TGTGCCAGCAGGCCACCTCTATTGGGCTATGGCTACACCTTC
CASRPPLLGYGYTF
>TRBV2|TRBJ2-7|TRBD2|20|.
TGTGCCAGCAGTGGCCCCGGGACTAGCGGGGGGGCCCGGGGCTCCTACGAGCAGTACTTC
CASSGPGTSGGARGSYEQYF
>TRBV27|TRBJ1-1|TRBD1|14|.
TGTGCCAGCAGTCAAGACAGGGGGCAAGATGAAGCTTTCTTT
CASSQDRGQDEAFF
>TRBV6-1|TRBJ2-1|.|15|.
TGTGCCAGCAGTGAAAGATGGAGCCCCTACAATGAGCAGTTCTTC
CASSERWSPYNEQFF
>TRBV27|TRBJ1-4|TRBD1|16|.
TGTGCCAGCATGAGACAGGGGATACTTACTAATGAAAAACTGTTTTTT
CASMRQGILTNEKLFF
>TRBV5-1|TRBJ2-2|.|15|.
TGCGCCAGCAGCTTGTTAGGGGCGAACACCGGGGAGCTGTTTTTT
CASSLLGANTGELFF